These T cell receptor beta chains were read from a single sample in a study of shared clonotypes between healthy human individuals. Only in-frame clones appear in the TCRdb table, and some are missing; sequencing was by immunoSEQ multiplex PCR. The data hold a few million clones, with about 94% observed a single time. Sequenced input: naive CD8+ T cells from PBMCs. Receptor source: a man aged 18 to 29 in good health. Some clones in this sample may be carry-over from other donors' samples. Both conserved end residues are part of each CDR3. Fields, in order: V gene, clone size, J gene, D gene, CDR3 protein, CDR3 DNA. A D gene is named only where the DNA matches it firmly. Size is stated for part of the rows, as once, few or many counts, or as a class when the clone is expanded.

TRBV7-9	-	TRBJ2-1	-	CASQFHEQFF	TGTGCCAGCCAGTTCCATGAGCAGTTCTTC
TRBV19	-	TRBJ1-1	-	CASSISSDGNTEAFF	TGTGCCAGTAGTATTAGTTCAGATGGGAACACTGAAGCTTTCTTT
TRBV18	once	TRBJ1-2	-	CASSPEVVGGGESYGYTF	TGTGCCAGCTCACCGGAGGTCGTGGGTGGAGGGGAGAGCTATGGCTACACCTTC
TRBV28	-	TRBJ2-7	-	CASSVSGPQSYEQYF	TGTGCCAGCAGCGTGAGTGGTCCCCAATCCTACGAGCAGTACTTC
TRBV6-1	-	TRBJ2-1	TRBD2	CASSEWASGRTVYNEQFF	TGTGCCAGCAGTGAATGGGCTAGCGGGAGGACAGTCTACAATGAGCAGTTCTTC
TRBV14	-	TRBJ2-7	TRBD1	CASSRRGGQRAYEQYF	TGTGCCAGCAGCCGAAGAGGGGGACAGCGAGCCTACGAGCAGTACTTC
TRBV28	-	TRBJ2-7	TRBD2	CASSSKPGLADPYHEQYF	TGTGCCAGCAGTTCAAAACCGGGACTAGCGGATCCCTACCACGAGCAGTACTTC
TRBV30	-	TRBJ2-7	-	CAWSPRGEQYF	TGTGCCTGGAGTCCCCGGGGGGAGCAGTACTTC
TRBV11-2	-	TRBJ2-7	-	CASSSEAVSSYEQYF	TGTGCCAGCAGCTCCGAAGCGGTGAGCTCCTACGAGCAGTACTTC
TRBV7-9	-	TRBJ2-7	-	CASRDPSSYEQYF	TGTGCCAGCAGGGACCCTAGCTCCTACGAGCAGTACTTC
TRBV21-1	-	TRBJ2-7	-	CASNLAKGDRERAYEQYF	TGTGCCAGCAATTTGGCAAAGGGTGACAGGGAGAGGGCCTACGAGCAGTACTTC
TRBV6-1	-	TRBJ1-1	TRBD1	CASSNTGGASAEAFF	TGTGCCAGCAGTAACACAGGGGGCGCGTCGGCTGAAGCTTTCTTT
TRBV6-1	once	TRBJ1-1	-	CASSETLGRNTEAFF	TGTGCCAGCAGTGAAACTCTGGGGAGGAACACTGAAGCTTTCTTT
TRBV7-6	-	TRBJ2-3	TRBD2	CASSYGTDKLAGMADTQYF	TGTGCCAGCAGTTACGGGACGGACAAACTAGCGGGGATGGCAGATACGCAGTATTTT
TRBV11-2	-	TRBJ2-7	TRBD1	CASSFRDRTYEQYF	TGTGCCAGCAGCTTTCGGGACAGGACATACGAGCAGTACTTC
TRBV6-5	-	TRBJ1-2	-	CASSYRRDDYTF	TGTGCCAGCAGTTACAGGCGGGATGATTACACCTTC
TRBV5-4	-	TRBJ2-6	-	CASSLLSGANVLTF	TGTGCCAGCAGCCTCCTCTCTGGGGCCAACGTCCTGACTTTC
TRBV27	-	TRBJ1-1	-	CASSLNWGFDSAFF	TGTGCCAGCAGTTTAAATTGGGGATTCGACTCAGCTTTCTTT
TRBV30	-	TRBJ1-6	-	CAWIEGLNSPLHF	TGTGCCTGGATTGAGGGCCTTAATTCACCCCTCCACTTT
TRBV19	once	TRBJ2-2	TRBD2	CASSPGTSYYTGELFF	TGTGCCAGTAGCCCCGGGACTAGCTACTACACCGGGGAGCTGTTTTTT
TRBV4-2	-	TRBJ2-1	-	CASSQEHSWEKFF	TGTGCCAGCAGCCAAGAACATTCGTGGGAGAAGTTCTTC
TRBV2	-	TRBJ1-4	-	CASSEGLTSLDEKLFF	TGTGCCAGCAGTGAAGGGCTAACCTCTCTTGACGAAAAACTGTTTTTT
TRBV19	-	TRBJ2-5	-	CASSGQPQETQYF	TGTGCCAGTTCTGGACAGCCCCAAGAGACCCAGTACTTC
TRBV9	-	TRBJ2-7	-	CASSVVAARGYEQYF	TGTGCCAGCAGCGTCGTTGCCGCTAGGGGGTACGAGCAGTACTTC
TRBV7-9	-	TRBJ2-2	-	CASSSDRYNTGELFF	TGTGCCAGCAGCTCGGACCGATACAACACCGGGGAGCTGTTTTTT
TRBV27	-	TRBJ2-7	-	CASSSSTGKVPPGEQYF	-
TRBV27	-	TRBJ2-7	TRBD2	CASSTGLEVHEQYF	TGTGCCAGTAGTACGGGACTAGAGGTACACGAGCAGTACTTC
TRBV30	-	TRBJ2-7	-	CAGGWAAEQYF	TGTGCCGGGGGTTGGGCCGCCGAGCAGTACTTC
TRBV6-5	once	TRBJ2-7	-	CASSYFQGQYEQYF	TGTGCCAGCAGTTATTTTCAGGGGCAGTACGAGCAGTACTTC
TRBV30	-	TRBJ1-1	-	CAWSFGGPGEAFF	TGTGCCTGGAGTTTCGGGGGGCCTGGTGAAGCTTTCTTT
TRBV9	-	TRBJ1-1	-	CASSASNTEAFF	TGTGCCAGCAGCGCCAGTAACACTGAAGCTTTCTTT
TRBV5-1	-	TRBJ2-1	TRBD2	CASSDSGGSSYNEQFF	TGCGCCAGCAGTGATAGCGGGGGGAGCTCCTACAATGAGCAGTTCTTC
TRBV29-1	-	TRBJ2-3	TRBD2	CSVAGLAGDTQYF	TGCAGCGTCGCGGGACTAGCCGGAGATACGCAGTATTTT
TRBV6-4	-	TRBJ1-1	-	CASRRDSFGNTEAFF	TGTGCCAGCAGACGCGACAGCTTCGGGAACACTGAAGCTTTCTTT
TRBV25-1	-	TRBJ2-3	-	CASRETNTDTQYF	TGTGCCAGCAGGGAAACTAACACAGATACGCAGTATTTT
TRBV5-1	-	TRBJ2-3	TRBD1	CASSLGQGSDTQYF	TGCGCCAGCAGCTTAGGACAGGGGTCAGATACGCAGTATTTT
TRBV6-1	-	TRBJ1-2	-	CASSETLFGHQVYGYTF	TGTGCCAGCAGTGAAACCCTGTTTGGGCATCAAGTCTATGGCTACACCTTC
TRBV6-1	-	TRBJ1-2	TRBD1	CASSEVARDSTPRTYGYTF	TGTGCCAGCAGTGAAGTGGCCCGGGACAGCACCCCCCGCACCTATGGCTACACCTTC
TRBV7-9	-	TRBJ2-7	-	CASSPGRAEQYF	TGTGCCAGCAGCCCTGGGCGAGCCGAGCAGTACTTC
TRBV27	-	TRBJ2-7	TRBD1	CASSFSPGTASYEQYF	TGTGCCAGCAGTTTCTCCCCCGGGACAGCTTCCTACGAGCAGTACTTC
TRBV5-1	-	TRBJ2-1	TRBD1	CASSLQGAGNEQFF	TGCGCCAGCAGCTTACAGGGGGCAGGCAATGAGCAGTTCTTC
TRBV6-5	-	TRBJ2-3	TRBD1	CASSYGDRGLADTQYF	TGTGCCAGCAGTTACGGGGACAGGGGGCTCGCAGATACGCAGTATTTT
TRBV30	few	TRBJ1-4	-	CAWSVQYEKLFF	TGTGCCTGGAGTGTACAGTATGAAAAACTGTTTTTT
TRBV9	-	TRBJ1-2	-	CASNPGASDYGYTF	TGTGCCAGCAACCCCGGGGCCAGCGACTATGGCTACACCTTC
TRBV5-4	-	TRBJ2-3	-	CASSFGDPDTQYF	TGTGCCAGCAGCTTCGGAGATCCAGATACGCAGTATTTT
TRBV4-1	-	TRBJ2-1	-	CASSPETMVVVEQFF	TGCGCCAGCAGCCCCGAAACTATGGTGGTCGTTGAGCAGTTCTTC
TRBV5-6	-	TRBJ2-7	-	CASSLNIGTTKYEQYF	TGTGCCAGCAGCTTGAATATAGGGACGACGAAATACGAGCAGTACTTC
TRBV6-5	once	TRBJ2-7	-	CASSYSLGNYEQYF	TGTGCCAGCAGTTACTCGCTCGGAAACTACGAGCAGTACTTC
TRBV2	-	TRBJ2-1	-	CASSEIVLHNEQFF	TGTGCCAGCAGTGAAATCGTATTGCACAATGAGCAGTTCTTC
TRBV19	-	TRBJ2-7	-	CASSPRETYEQYF	TGTGCCAGTAGTCCCCGGGAGACCTACGAGCAGTACTTC